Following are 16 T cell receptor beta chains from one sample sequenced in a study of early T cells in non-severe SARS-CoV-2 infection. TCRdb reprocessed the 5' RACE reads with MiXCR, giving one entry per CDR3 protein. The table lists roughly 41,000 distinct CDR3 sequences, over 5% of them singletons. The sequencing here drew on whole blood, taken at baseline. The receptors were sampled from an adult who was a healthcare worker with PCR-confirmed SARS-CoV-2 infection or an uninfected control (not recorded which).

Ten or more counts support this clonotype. This CDR3 reads CASSWTGQGSSDTQYF. The CDR3 DNA sequence: TGTGCCAGCAGTTGGACGGGACAGGGATCATCAGATACGCAGTATTTT. This chain joins TRBV27 and TRBJ2-3, with TRBD1 matching over 9 bases. The V and J ends lost 4 bases and 4 bases, in that order; junction bases with no gene match: 9. The CDR3 covers 16 residues. Germline V lookup: CDR1 MNHEY, CDR2 SMNVEV (reference sequence).

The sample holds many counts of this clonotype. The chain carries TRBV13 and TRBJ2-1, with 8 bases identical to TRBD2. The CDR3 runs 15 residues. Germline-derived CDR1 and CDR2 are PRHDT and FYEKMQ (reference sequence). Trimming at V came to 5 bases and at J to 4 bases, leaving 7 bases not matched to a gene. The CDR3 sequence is CASSPTAGVYNEQFF. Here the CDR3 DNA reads TGTGCCAGCAGCCCCACAGCGGGAGTTTACAATGAGCAGTTCTTC. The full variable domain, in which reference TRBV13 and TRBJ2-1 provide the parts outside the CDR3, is AAGVIQSPRHLIKEKRETATLKCYPIPRHDTVYWYQQGPGQDPQFLISFYEKMQSDKGSIPDRFSAQQFSDYHSELNMSSLELGDSALYFCASSPTAGVYNEQFFGPGTRLTVL.

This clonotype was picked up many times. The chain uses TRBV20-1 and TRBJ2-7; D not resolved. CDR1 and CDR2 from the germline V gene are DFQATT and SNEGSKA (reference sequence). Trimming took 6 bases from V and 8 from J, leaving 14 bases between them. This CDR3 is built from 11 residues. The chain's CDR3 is CSARTGKKQYF. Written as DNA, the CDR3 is TGCAGTGCAAGGACCGGAAAGAAGCAGTACTTC.

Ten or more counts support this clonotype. The CDR3 is CASSLFVLRGAQYGYTF. Here the CDR3 DNA reads TGTGCCAGCAGCTTGTTCGTTTTAAGGGGGGCGCAATATGGCTACACCTTC. The chain combines TRBV5-5 with TRBJ1-2; a possible D gene is TRBD1 (6 bases). This CDR3 has 17 residues. V was pared by 1 base and J by 5 bases, with 21 bases between. The germline CDR1 and CDR2 sequences are SGHKS and YYEKEE (reference sequence).

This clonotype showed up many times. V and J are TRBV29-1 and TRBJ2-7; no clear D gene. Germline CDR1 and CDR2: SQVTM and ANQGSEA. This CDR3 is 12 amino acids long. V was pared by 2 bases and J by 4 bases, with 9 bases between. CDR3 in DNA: TGCAGCGTTGAAACCCTGAGGTACGAGCAGTACTTC. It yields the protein CSVETLRYEQYF.

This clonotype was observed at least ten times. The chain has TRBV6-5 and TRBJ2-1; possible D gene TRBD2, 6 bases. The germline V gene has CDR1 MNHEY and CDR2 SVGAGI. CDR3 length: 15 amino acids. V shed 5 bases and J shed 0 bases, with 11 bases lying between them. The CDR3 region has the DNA TGTGCCAGCAGTCAACTAGCTTCCTCCTACAATGAGCAGTTCTTC. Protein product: CASSQLASSYNEQFF.

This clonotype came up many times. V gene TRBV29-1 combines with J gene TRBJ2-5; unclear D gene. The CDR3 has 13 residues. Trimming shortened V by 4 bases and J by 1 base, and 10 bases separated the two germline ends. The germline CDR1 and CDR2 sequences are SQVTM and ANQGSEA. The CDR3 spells CSVVPQAQETQYF. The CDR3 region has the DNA TGCAGCGTTGTCCCTCAGGCCCAAGAGACCCAGTACTTC.

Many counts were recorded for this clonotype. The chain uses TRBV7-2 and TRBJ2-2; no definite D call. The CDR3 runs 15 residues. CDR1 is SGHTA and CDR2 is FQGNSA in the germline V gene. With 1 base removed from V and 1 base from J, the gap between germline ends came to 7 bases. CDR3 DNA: TGTGCCAGCAGCTTAGTGTTGAGGAACACCGGGGAGCTGTTTTTT. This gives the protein CASSLVLRNTGELFF.

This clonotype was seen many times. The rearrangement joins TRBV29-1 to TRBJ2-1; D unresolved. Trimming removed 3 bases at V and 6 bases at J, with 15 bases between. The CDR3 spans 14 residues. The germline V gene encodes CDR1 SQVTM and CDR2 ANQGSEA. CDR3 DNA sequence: TGCAGCGTTGATCGCCTAGAAGGGTCCAATGAGCAGTTCTTC. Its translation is CSVDRLEGSNEQFF.

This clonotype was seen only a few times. Here the CDR3 reads CATSASRDTQYF. As DNA, the CDR3 is TGTGCCACGTCAGCGAGTAGAGATACGCAGTATTTT. The chain carries TRBV24-1 and TRBJ2-3, with D unresolved. Trimming took off 10 bases at V and 5 bases at J, with 12 bases between the two ends. This CDR3 contains 12 residues. Per the germline V gene, CDR1 is KGHDR and CDR2 is SFDVKD.

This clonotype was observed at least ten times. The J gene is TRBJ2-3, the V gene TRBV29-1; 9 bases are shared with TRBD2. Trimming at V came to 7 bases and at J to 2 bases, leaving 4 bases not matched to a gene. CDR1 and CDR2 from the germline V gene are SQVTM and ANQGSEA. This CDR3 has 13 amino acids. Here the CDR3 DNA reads TGCAGCGCTCGGACTAGCGTCACAGATACGCAGTATTTT. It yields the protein CSARTSVTDTQYF.

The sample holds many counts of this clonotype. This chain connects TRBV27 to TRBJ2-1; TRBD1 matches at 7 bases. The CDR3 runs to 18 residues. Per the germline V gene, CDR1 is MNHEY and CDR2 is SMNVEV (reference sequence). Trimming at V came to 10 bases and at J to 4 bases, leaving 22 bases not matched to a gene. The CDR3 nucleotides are TGTGCCAACCTTGTTGGGACAGACTCTCCGCAGGGATACAATGAGCAGTTCTTC. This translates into CANLVGTDSPQGYNEQFF.

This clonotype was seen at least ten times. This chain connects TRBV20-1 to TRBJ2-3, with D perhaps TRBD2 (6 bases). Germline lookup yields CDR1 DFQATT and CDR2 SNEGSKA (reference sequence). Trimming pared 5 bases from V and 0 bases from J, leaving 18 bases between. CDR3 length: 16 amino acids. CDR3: CSAWRAVASSTDTQYF. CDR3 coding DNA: TGCAGTGCTTGGAGGGCCGTAGCTTCTAGCACAGATACGCAGTATTTT.

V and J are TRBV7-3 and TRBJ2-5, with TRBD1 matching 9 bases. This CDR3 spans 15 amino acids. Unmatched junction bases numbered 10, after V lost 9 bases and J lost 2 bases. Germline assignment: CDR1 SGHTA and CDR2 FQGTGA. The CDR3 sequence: CASTLPGTGQETQYF. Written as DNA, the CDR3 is TGTGCCAGTACCCTTCCCGGGACAGGGCAAGAGACCCAGTACTTC.

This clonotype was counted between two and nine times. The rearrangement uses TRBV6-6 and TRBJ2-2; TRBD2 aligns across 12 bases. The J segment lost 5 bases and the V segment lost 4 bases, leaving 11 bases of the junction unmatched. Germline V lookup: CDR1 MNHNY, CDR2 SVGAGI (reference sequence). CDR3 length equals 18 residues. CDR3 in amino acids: CASSSLSTSGRPTGELFF. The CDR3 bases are TGTGCCAGCAGTTCCCTCTCTACTAGCGGGAGGCCAACCGGGGAGCTGTTTTTT.

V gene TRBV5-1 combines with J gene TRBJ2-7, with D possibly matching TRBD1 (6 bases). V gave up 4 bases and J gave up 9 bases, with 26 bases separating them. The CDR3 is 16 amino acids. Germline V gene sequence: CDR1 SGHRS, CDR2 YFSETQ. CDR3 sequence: CASSPERQASPWGQYF. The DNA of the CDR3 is TGCGCCAGCAGCCCGGAACGACAGGCCTCGCCATGGGGGCAGTACTTC.